This TCR beta chain was identified in a study of vaccination and CD4 T cells after COVID-19. Study outcomes and limitations: Going from around 20 to 38, median SARS-CoV-2-reactive clonotypes did not rise significantly.

About this clonotype: Antigen: not known.

Treatment noted: approximately 10-day PBMC culture with coronavirus spike peptide pools or control peptides (ViraFEST assay). ViraFEST stimulated the growth of antigen-specific T cells using peptide pools and subsequently profiled their TCRs by sequencing. Negative selection was the method that isolated CD4+ T cells after around 9 days of culture. The assay that was used to sequence DNA from cultured CD4+ T cells was the Oncomine TCR Beta short-read assay. Using its own MiXCR run on the PCR reads, TCRdb lists one record per CDR3 protein. This table has 20,000 to 25,000 distinct CDR3 sequences, 32% appearing once. The sequencing sample was made of cultured CD4+ T cells from blood. The TCR originated in a human donor with COVID-19.

CDR3 amino acids: CASSFDRGQETQYF. The CDR3 region has the DNA TGTGCCAGCAGCTTTGACAGGGGCCAAGAGACCCAGTACTTC. The chain couples TRBV7-2 to TRBJ2-5, with 8 bases aligning to TRBD1. The CDR3 is made up of 14 amino acids. The V segment lost 3 bases and the J segment 1 base; nucleotides outside the gene matches: 1. Germline loops: CDR1 SGHTA, CDR2 FQGNSA.